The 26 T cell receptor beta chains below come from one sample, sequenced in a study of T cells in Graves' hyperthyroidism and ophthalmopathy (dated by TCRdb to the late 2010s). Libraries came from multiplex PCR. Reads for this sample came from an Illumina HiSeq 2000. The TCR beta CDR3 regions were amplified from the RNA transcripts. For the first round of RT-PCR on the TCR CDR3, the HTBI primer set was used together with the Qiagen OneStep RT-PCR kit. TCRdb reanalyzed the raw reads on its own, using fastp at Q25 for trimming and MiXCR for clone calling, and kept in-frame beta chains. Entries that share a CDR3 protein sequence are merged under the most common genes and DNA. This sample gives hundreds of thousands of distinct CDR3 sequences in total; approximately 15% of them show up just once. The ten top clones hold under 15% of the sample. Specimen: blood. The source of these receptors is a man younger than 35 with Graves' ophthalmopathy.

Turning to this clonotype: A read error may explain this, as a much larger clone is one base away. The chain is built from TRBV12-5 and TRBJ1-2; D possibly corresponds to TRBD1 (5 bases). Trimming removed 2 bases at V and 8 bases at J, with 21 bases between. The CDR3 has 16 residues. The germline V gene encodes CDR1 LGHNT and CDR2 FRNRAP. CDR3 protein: CASGLSRQKMTLGYTF. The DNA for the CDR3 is TGTGCTAGTGGTTTGTCACGACAGAAAATGACTCTAGGCTACACCTTC.

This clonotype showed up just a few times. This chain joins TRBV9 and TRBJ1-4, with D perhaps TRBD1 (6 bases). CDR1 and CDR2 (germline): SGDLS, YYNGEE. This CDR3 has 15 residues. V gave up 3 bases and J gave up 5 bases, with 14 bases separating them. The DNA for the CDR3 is TGTGCCAGCAGCGCCCACAGGGAGTCAAATGAAAAACTGTTTTTT. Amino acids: CASSAHRESNEKLFF.

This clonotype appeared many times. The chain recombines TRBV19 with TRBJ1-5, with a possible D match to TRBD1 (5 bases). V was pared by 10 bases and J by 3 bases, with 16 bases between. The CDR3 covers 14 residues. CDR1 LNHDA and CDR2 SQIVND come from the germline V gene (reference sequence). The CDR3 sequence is CATESGGDNQPQHF. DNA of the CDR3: TGTGCCACCGAATCGGGGGGGGACAATCAGCCCCAGCATTTT.

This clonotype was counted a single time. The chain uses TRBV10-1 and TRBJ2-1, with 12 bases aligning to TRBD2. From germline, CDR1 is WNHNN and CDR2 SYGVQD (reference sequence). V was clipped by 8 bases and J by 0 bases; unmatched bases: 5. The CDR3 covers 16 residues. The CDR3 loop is CASGLAGSSSYNEQFF. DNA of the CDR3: TGCGCCAGCGGACTAGCGGGGTCCAGCTCCTACAATGAGCAGTTCTTC.

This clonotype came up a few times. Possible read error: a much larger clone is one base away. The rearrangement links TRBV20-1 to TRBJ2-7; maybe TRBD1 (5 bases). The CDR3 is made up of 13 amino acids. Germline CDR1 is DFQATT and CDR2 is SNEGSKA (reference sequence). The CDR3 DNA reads TGCAGTGCTAGAACAGGCTCCTACTACGGGCAGTACTTC. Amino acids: CSARTGSYYGQYF.

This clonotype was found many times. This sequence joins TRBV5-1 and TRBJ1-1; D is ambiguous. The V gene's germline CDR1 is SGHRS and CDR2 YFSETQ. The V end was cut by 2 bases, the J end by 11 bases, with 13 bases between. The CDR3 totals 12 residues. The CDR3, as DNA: TGCGCCAGCAGCTTTGACCTCCGGGAGGCTTTCTTT. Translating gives CASSFDLREAFF.

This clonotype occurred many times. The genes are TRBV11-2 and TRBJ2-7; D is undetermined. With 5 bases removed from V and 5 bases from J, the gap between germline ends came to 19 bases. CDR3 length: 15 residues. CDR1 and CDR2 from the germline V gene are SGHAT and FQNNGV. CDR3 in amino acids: CASSRVWQDPHEQYF. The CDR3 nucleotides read TGTGCCAGCAGCCGGGTATGGCAGGACCCCCACGAGCAGTACTTC.

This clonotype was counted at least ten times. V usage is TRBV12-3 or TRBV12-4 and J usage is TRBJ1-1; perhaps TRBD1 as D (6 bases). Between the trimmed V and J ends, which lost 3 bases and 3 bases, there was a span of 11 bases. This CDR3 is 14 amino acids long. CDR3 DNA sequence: TGTGCCAGCAGTTTCGGACAGTTGGACACTGAAGCTTTCTTT. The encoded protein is CASSFGQLDTEAFF.

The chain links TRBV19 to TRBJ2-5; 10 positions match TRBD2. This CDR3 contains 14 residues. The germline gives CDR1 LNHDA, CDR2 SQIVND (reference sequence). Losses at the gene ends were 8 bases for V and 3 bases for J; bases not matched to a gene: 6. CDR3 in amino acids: CASRKRGGEETQYF. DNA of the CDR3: TGTGCCAGTCGGAAGCGGGGGGGAGAAGAGACCCAGTACTTC.

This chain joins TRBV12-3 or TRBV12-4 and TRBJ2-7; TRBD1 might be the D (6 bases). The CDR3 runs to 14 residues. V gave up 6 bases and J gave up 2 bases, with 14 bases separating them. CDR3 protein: CASRPGQSTYEQYF. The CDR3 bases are TGTGCCAGCAGGCCAGGACAGTCCACCTACGAGCAGTACTTC.

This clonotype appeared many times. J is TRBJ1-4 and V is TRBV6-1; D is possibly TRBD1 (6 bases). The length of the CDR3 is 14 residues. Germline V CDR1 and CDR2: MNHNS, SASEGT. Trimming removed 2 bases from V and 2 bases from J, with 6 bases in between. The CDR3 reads CASSERGTNEKLFF. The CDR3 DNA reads TGTGCCAGCAGTGAAAGGGGGACTAATGAAAAACTGTTTTTT.

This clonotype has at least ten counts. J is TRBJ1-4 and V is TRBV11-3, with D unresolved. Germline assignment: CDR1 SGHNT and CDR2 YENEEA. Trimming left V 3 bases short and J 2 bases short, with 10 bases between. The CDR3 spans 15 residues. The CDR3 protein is CASSFPERTNEKLFF. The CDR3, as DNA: TGTGCCAGCAGCTTTCCCGAAAGGACTAATGAAAAACTGTTTTTT. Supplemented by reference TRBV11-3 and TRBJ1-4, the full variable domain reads EAGVVQSPRYKIIEKKQPVAFWCNPISGHNTLYWYLQNLGQGPELLIRYENEEAVDDSQLPKDRFSAERLKGVDSTLKIQPAELGDSAVYLCASSFPERTNEKLFFGSGTQLSVL.

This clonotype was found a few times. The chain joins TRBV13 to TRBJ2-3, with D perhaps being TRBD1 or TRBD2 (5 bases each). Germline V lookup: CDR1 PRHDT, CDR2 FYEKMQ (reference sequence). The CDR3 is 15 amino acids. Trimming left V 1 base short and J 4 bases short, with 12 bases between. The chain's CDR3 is CASSLAVWDADTQYF. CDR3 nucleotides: TGTGCCAGCAGCTTAGCAGTTTGGGACGCAGATACGCAGTATTTT.

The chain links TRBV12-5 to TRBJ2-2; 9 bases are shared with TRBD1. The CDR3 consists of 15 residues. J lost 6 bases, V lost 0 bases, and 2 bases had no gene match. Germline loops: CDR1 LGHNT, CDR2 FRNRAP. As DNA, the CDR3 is TGTGCTAGTGGTTTGGTACAGGGGGCAGCCGGGGAGCTGTTTTTT. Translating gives CASGLVQGAAGELFF.

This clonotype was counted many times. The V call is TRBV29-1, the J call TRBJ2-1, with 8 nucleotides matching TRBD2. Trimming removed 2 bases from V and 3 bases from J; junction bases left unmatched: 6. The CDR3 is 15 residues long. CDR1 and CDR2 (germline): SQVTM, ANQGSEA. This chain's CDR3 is CSVERSGGSYNEQFF. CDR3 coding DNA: TGCAGCGTTGAACGGAGCGGGGGCAGCTACAATGAGCAGTTCTTC.

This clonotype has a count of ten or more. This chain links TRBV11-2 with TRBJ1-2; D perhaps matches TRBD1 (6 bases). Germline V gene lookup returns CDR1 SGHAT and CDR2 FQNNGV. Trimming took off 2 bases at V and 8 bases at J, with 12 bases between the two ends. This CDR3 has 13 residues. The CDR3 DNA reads TGTGCCAGCAGCTTATTAGGGGGAGGGGGCTACACCTTC. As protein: CASSLLGGGGYTF.

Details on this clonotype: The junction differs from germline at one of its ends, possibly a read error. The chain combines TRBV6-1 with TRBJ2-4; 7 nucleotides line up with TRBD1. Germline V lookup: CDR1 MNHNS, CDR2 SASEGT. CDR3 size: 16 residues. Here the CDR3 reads CASSEQFRDSRNVQYF. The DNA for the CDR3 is TGTGCCAGCAGTGAACAATTCAGGGACAGCCGAAACGTTCAGTACTTC.

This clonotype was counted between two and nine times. The CDR3 region has the DNA TGTGCCAGCAGACTCACGGTGGGCAATCAGCCCCAGCATTTT. The encoded protein is CASRLTVGNQPQHF. The chain employs TRBV27 and TRBJ1-5; D is unclear. The CDR3 sequence is 14 residues long. V dropped 6 bases and J dropped 2 bases, with 11 bases sitting between them. Looked up from germline, CDR1 is MNHEY and CDR2 is SMNVEV (reference sequence).

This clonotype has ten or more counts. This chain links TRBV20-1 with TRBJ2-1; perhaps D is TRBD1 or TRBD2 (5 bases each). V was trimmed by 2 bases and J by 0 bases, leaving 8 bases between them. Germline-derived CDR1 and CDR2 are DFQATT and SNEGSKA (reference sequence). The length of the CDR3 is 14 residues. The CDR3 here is CSARRGDSYNEQFF. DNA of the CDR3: TGCAGTGCTAGAAGGGGAGACTCCTACAATGAGCAGTTCTTC.

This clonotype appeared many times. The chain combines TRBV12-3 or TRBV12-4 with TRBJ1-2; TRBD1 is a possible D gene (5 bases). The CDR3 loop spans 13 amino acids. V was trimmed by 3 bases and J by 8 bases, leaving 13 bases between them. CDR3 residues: CASSLLGPGGYTF. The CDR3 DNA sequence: TGTGCCAGCAGTTTGTTGGGGCCAGGAGGCTACACCTTC.

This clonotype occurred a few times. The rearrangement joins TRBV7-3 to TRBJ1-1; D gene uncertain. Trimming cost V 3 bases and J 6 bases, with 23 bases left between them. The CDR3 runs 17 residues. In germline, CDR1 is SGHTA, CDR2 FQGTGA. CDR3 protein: CASSLGGRRFRAAEAFF. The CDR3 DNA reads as TGTGCCAGCAGCTTGGGAGGCCGGCGATTTCGGGCTGCTGAAGCTTTCTTT.

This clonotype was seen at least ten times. The CDR3 region is CATSDTTEPYGYTF. The CDR3 DNA sequence: TGTGCCACCAGTGATACGACGGAACCCTATGGCTACACCTTC. V is TRBV24-1 and J is TRBJ1-2; unclear D gene. Germline V gene data show CDR1 as KGHDR and CDR2 as SFDVKD. The CDR3 consists of 14 residues. The V end was cut by 3 bases, the J end by 4 bases, with 11 bases between.

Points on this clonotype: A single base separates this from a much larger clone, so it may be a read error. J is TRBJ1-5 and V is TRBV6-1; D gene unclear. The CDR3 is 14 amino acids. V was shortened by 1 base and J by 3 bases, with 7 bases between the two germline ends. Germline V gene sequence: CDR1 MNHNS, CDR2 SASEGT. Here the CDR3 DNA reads TGTGCCAGCAGTGAAGGTGCGATCAATCAGCCCCAGCATTTT. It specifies CASSEGAINQPQHF.

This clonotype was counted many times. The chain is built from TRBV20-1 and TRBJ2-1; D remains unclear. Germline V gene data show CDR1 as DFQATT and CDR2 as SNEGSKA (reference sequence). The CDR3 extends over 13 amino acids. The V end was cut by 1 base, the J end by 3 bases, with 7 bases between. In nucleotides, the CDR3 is TGCAGTGCTAGAGTGGCCGACTACAATGAGCAGTTCTTC. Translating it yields CSARVADYNEQFF.

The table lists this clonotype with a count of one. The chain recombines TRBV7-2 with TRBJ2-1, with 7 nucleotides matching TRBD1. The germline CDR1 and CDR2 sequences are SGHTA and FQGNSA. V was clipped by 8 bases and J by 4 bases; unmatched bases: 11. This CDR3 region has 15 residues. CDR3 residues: CASFRQRDSYNEQFF. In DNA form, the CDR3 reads TGTGCCAGCTTTCGTCAACGGGACAGTTACAATGAGCAGTTCTTC. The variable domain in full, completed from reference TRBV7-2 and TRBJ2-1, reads GAGVSQSPSNKVTEKGKDVELRCDPISGHTALYWYRQSLGQGLEFLIYFQGNSAPDKSGLPSDRFSAERTGGSVSTLTIQRTQQEDSAVYLCASFRQRDSYNEQFFGPGTRLTVL.

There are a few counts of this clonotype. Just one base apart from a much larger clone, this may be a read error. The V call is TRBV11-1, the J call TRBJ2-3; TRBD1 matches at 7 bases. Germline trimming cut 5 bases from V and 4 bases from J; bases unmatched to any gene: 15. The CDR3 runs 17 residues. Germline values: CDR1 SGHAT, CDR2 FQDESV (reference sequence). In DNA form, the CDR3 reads TGTGCCAGCAGCCCAGGACCGAGACAGGGTGGGCCAGATACGCAGTATTTT. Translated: CASSPGPRQGGPDTQYF. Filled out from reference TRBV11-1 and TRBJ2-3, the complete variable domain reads EAEVAQSPRYKITEKSQAVAFWCDPISGHATLYWYRQILGQGPELLVQFQDESVVDDSQLPKDRFSAERLKGVDSTLKIQPAELGDSAMYLCASSPGPRQGGPDTQYFGPGTRLTVL.